This T cell receptor (beta chain) was observed in a study of cytomegalovirus exposure and HLA in healthy donors. Study-wide context: The use of the same platform for the 100 to 150 validation repertoires and the roughly 700 first-cohort repertoires was reported by a later analysis.

Profiling relied on immunoSEQ multiplex PCR, and the TCRdb table lists in-frame clones only, not all of them. The data hold some 170,000 clones, with around nine tenths observed a single time. V was trimmed by 3 bases and J by 7 bases, leaving 9 bases between them. Germline loops: CDR1 LNHDA, CDR2 SQIVND (reference sequence). The length of the CDR3 is 13 residues. Concerning this clone itself: Its target is unknown.

Points from the study as a whole: Using the classifier, cytomegalovirus status was reportedly diagnosed with high specificity and sensitivity. Researchers reported that three CMV-associated chains were confirmed in vitro as CMV antigen-specific.

The sequence derives from a woman under 40 in good health and CMV-seronegative. The chain employs TRBV19 and TRBJ2-2, with D possibly matching TRBD2 (5 bases). Sample: PBMCs. CDR3 DNA sequence: TGTGCCAGTAGTATGCGGGTTGTCGGGGAGCTGTTTTTT. It specifies CASSMRVVGELFF.